This T cell receptor beta chain was sequenced for a study of cytomegalovirus exposure and HLA in healthy donors. Regarding the study as a whole: Rarity held for most TCR sequences, but there were some public TCRs that occurred in many donors. Cytomegalovirus-associated status was assigned to 150 to 200 TCR beta chains.

V lost 3 bases, J lost 2 bases, and 13 bases lay in between. The CDR3 has 15 residues. Germline loops: CDR1 ENHRY, CDR2 SYGVKD. Profiled with immunoSEQ multiplex PCR; TCRdb holds only in-frame clones, not every one. The data hold 200,000 to 250,000 clones, with around 80% observed a single time. This clone turned up a few times. The antigen is unknown. The chain combines TRBV10-3 with TRBJ1-2, with D tentatively TRBD1 (5 bases). The sequence was collected from a woman in her thirties in good health and CMV-seropositive. Sequenced input: PBMCs. In DNA, the CDR3 is TGTGCCATCAGTGACCCGGGACTGAACAACTATGGCTACACCTTC. Amino acid sequence: CAISDPGLNNYGYTF.